This T cell receptor (beta chain) was identified in a study of blood T cell repertoires in COVID-19. On the study more broadly: PBMCs, B-cell-depleted T cells, or T cells provided the cDNA or gDNA that made up the material.

V was pared by 7 bases and J by 0 bases, with 15 bases between. The CDR3 sequence is 14 residues long. CDR1 SQVTM and CDR2 ANQGSEA come from the germline V gene. This clone occurred once. Sequencing was performed with immunoSEQ multiplex PCR; in TCRdb, only in-frame clones are kept and a portion is missing. The sample consists of about 100,000 clones, approximately 80% of them appearing once. This receptor was taken from a man aged 45-65 years with active or convalescent COVID-19. V usage is TRBV29-1 and J usage is TRBJ1-1; D may be TRBD1 (6 bases). The specimen was peripheral blood. The DNA for the CDR3 is TGCAGCGCCCCTAGAGGACAGATGAACACTGAAGCTTTCTTT. Translated, it gives CSAPRGQMNTEAFF.